This passage covers 30 T cell receptor beta chains from one sample sequenced in a study of shared clonotypes between healthy human individuals. Here immunoSEQ multiplex PCR was the method, and the copy in TCRdb shows in-frame clones only, minus some. This sample carries around 95,000 clones, 65% to 70% of them seen once, and the ten largest clones take over 35%. Sequencing input: memory CD8+ T cells sorted from blood. Subset described: CD45RO+ cells pooled with CCR7-negative TemRA cells. These receptors were obtained from a man aged 30-40 years in good health.

The V and J genes are TRBV28 and TRBJ1-2, with D hard to call. The CDR3 totals 13 residues. Trimming took 6 bases from V and 3 from J, leaving 11 bases between them. Germline CDR1 reads MDHEN; CDR2 reads SYDVKM. The CDR3: CASRLTDHYGYTF. The CDR3 bases are TGTGCCAGCAGGCTGACGGATCACTATGGCTACACCTTC.

V is TRBV27 and J is TRBJ2-3; TRBD2 matches at 10 bases. The CDR3 contains 16 residues. V was clipped by 2 bases and J by 3 bases; unmatched bases: 5. CDR1 is MNHEY and CDR2 is SMNVEV in the germline V gene (reference sequence). The CDR3 DNA follows: TGTGCCAGCAGTTTACAACTAGCGGGATTGACAGATACGCAGTATTTT. It yields the protein CASSLQLAGLTDTQYF.

V is TRBV4-2 and J is TRBJ2-7; either TRBD1 or TRBD2 may fit D (5 bases each). Germline V gene sequence: CDR1 LGHNA, CDR2 YNFKEQ. The CDR3 has 14 amino acids. The V gene lost 1 base and the J gene lost 3 bases, with 10 bases spanning the gap. The CDR3, as DNA: TGTGCCAGCAGCCAAGGAGGGGAGTACTACGAGCAGTACTTC. Residues: CASSQGGEYYEQYF.

The rearrangement joins TRBV27 to TRBJ1-1; tentative D call: TRBD1 (6 bases). The germline CDR1 and CDR2 sequences are MNHEY and SMNVEV (reference sequence). The germline V and J ends were trimmed by 2 bases and 3 bases, with 13 bases remaining between them. CDR3 length: 15 residues. The CDR3 DNA is TGTGCCAGCAGTTTAGACAGGATGGTGCACACTGAAGCTTTCTTT. Translating gives CASSLDRMVHTEAFF.

The chain joins TRBV9 to TRBJ2-3; D may be TRBD1 (6 bases). Germline CDR1 reads SGDLS; CDR2 reads YYNGEE. Trimming cost V 5 bases and J 2 bases, with 12 bases left between them. The CDR3 covers 14 residues. The CDR3 nucleotides read TGTGCCAGCAGTAGGGACAACCCCACAGATACGCAGTATTTT. As protein: CASSRDNPTDTQYF.

The J gene is TRBJ2-1, the V gene TRBV27, with TRBD2 matching 12 bases. V shed 5 bases, J shed 5 bases, and the junction held 7 bases outside the gene matches. The germline CDR1 and CDR2 sequences are MNHEY and SMNVEV (reference sequence). This CDR3 comprises 16 residues. The DNA of the CDR3 is TGTGCCAGCAGTCCGCTAGCGGGAGGGCCTGACAATGAGCAGTTCTTC. Its translation: CASSPLAGGPDNEQFF.

The chain employs TRBV29-1 and TRBJ2-5, with D uncertain. There are 13 residues in the CDR3. Trimming stripped 3 bases from V and 0 bases from J, with 8 bases between. Germline lookup yields CDR1 SQVTM and CDR2 ANQGSEA. The chain's CDR3 is CSVEFANQETQYF. CDR3 nucleotide sequence: TGCAGCGTTGAGTTTGCGAACCAAGAGACCCAGTACTTC.

The chain uses TRBV4-3 and TRBJ2-1; 7 bases line up with TRBD2. V shed 0 bases and J 5 bases; nucleotides not matched to a gene: 7. The germline V gene encodes CDR1 LGHNA and CDR2 YSLEER. The CDR3 sequence is 16 residues long. Written as DNA, the CDR3 is TGCGCCAGCAGCCAAGATTTATGGGGAGGGAACAATGAGCAGTTCTTC. This translates into CASSQDLWGGNNEQFF.

This clone showed up many times. V usage is TRBV7-9 and J usage is TRBJ2-3, with 9 nucleotides matching TRBD1. Germline CDR1 reads SEHNR; CDR2 reads FQNEAQ (reference sequence). The V gene end was trimmed by 1 base and the J gene end by 2 bases; junction bases not matched to a gene: 1. This CDR3 has 15 amino acids. This CDR3 is CASSLGTGDTDTQYF. The CDR3 coding sequence is TGTGCCAGCAGCTTAGGGACAGGGGACACAGATACGCAGTATTTT.

J is TRBJ2-5 and V is TRBV7-6, with 11 bases identical to TRBD2. The V gene's germline CDR1 is SGHVS and CDR2 FNYEAQ. The CDR3 loop spans 16 amino acids. Germline trimming cut 0 bases from V and 6 bases from J; bases unmatched to any gene: 6. CDR3 sequence reads: CASSLAASGRMKTQYF. The DNA of the CDR3 is TGTGCCAGCAGCTTAGCCGCTAGCGGGAGGATGAAGACCCAGTACTTC.

Only a few counts were recorded for this clone. This rearrangement joins TRBV5-4 to TRBJ2-7; D may be TRBD2 (7 bases). V dropped 7 bases and J dropped 3 bases, with 14 bases sitting between them. This CDR3 is 13 amino acids long. The germline CDR1 and CDR2 sequences are SGHNT and YYREEE (reference sequence). The CDR3 nucleotides read TGTGCCAGCCGAGGGGGGGAAGGCTACGAGCAGTACTTC. Encoded protein: CASRGGEGYEQYF.

About this clone: A far bigger clonotype differs at one base, so this is likely a read error. The CDR3 protein is CASSTLGLNTEAFF. DNA for the CDR3: TGCGCCAGCAGCACCCTAGGTCTGAACACTGAAGCTTTCTTT. The rearrangement links TRBV5-1 to TRBJ1-1; D gene uncertain. The CDR3 length is 14 residues. The V gene's germline CDR1 is SGHRS and CDR2 YFSETQ. Trimming removed 4 bases at V and 0 bases at J, with 10 bases between.

The V and J genes are TRBV5-4 and TRBJ2-7; the D is unclear. Trimming stripped 0 bases from V and 3 bases from J, with 7 bases between. Germline V gene lookup returns CDR1 SGHNT and CDR2 YYREEE (reference sequence). The CDR3 is 13 residues long. This CDR3 is CASSLEADYEQYF. The CDR3 nucleotides read TGTGCCAGCAGCTTGGAGGCAGACTACGAGCAGTACTTC.

V usage is TRBV5-4 and J usage is TRBJ2-1, with 8 bases matching TRBD2. The V gene end was trimmed by 8 bases and the J gene end by 0 bases; junction bases not matched to a gene: 4. The CDR3 totals 14 residues. CDR1 is SGHNT, CDR2 YYREEE, per germline (reference sequence). CDR3 nucleotides: TGTGCCAGTGAGAGCGGGAGCTCCTACAATGAGCAGTTCTTC. It encodes CASESGSSYNEQFF.

The CDR3 loop is CASREGTRDTQYF. CDR3 bases: TGTGCCAGCAGGGAGGGGACTAGAGATACGCAGTATTTT. This chain joins TRBV2 and TRBJ2-3; 8 bases are shared with TRBD2. Trimming removed 6 bases from V and 5 bases from J; junction bases left unmatched: 4. The CDR3 runs 13 residues. Germline CDR1 is SNHLY and CDR2 is FYNNEI.

Ten or more counts support this clone. The CDR3: CASSPLNTNEQFF. CDR3 nucleotide sequence: TGTGCCAGCAGCCCCCTCAACACGAATGAGCAGTTCTTC. The chain uses TRBV7-9 and TRBJ2-1, with unresolved D. The V gene lost 5 bases and the J gene lost 7 bases, with 12 bases spanning the gap. The CDR3 runs 13 residues. Looked up from germline, CDR1 is SEHNR and CDR2 is FQNEAQ (reference sequence).

The chain combines TRBV5-5 with TRBJ1-1; 10 bases fit TRBD1. V dropped 4 bases and J dropped 6; count of bases not matched to a gene: 9. Germline V lookup: CDR1 SGHKS, CDR2 YYEKEE (reference sequence). The CDR3 contains 15 residues. The CDR3 DNA reads as TGTGCCAGCAGCCAGACAGGGGGCGGTGAGGCTGAAGCTTTCTTT. This codes for CASSQTGGGEAEAFF.

This clone was observed a single time. The chain employs TRBV28 and TRBJ1-5; tentatively, D is TRBD1 (6 bases). CDR1 and CDR2 (germline): MDHEN, SYDVKM. V lost 7 bases and J 2 bases, leaving 18 bases between the germline ends. The CDR3 has 16 amino acids. The CDR3 loop is CASILGGGEGNQPQHF. CDR3 sequence (DNA): TGTGCCAGCATCCTTGGGGGGGGCGAGGGCAATCAGCCCCAGCATTTT.

The chain carries TRBV4-2 and TRBJ1-4; 8 nucleotides line up with TRBD1. Per the germline V gene, CDR1 is LGHNA and CDR2 is YNFKEQ. J gave up 7 bases and V 0 bases, and 4 bases lay outside the gene matches. This CDR3 contains 15 residues. CDR3 nucleotide sequence: TGTGCCAGCAGCCAAGAGGACAGGGTTGTTGAAAAACTGTTTTTT. It translates to CASSQEDRVVEKLFF.

The rearrangement joins TRBV6-5 to TRBJ1-4; TRBD1 is a possible D gene (5 bases). The V end was cut by 2 bases, the J end by 5 bases, with 12 bases between. Germline V gene data show CDR1 as MNHEY and CDR2 as SVGAGI. The CDR3 covers 15 residues. The CDR3: CASSYRGQANEKLFF. CDR3 DNA sequence: TGTGCCAGCAGTTACCGCGGACAAGCCAATGAAAAACTGTTTTTT.

The CDR3 sequence: CALHRKDYEQYF. CDR3 bases: TGTGCCTTACATAGGAAAGACTACGAGCAGTACTTC. The chain employs TRBV30 and TRBJ2-7; D unclear. Trimming cost V 7 bases and J 3 bases, with 13 bases left between them. Germline V gene data show CDR1 as GTSNPN and CDR2 as SVGIG (reference sequence). CDR3 size: 12 residues. Variable domain in full (rest from reference TRBV30 and TRBJ2-7): SQTIHQWPATLVQPVGSPLSLECTVEGTSNPNLYWYRQAAGRGLQLLFYSVGIGQISSEVPQNLSASRPQDRQFILSSKKLLLSDSGFYLCALHRKDYEQYFGPGTRLTVT.

This chain joins TRBV4-2 and TRBJ2-7, with TRBD2 matching 7 bases. With V trimmed by 0 bases and J by 5 bases, 4 bases remained unmatched. The CDR3 is 14 amino acids. Germline V gives CDR1 LGHNA, CDR2 YNFKEQ. The CDR3 loop is CASSQERDYHEQYF. CDR3 DNA sequence: TGTGCCAGCAGCCAAGAAAGGGACTATCACGAGCAGTACTTC.

Concerning this clone: The same CDR3 can be traced to other DNA sequences in this sample. The chain uses TRBV19 and TRBJ2-3; D gene unclear. The CDR3 contains 12 residues. Germline V gene sequence: CDR1 LNHDA, CDR2 SQIVND (reference sequence). V lost 3 bases to trimming and J lost 0 bases, with 1 base between them. DNA of the CDR3: TGTGCCAGTAGTATTAGCACAGATACGCAGTATTTT. As protein: CASSISTDTQYF.

As concerns this clone: Within the sample, other DNA sequences also encode this same CDR3. CDR3 amino acids: CASSPQGAGNYGYTF. The CDR3 DNA follows: TGTGCCAGCAGTCCACAGGGGGCCGGTAACTATGGCTACACCTTC. V usage is TRBV6-6 and J usage is TRBJ1-2; 9 bases line up with TRBD1. Germline V gene lookup returns CDR1 MNHNY and CDR2 SVGAGI (reference sequence). V lost 5 bases to trimming and J lost 1 base; unmatched junction nucleotides: 5. CDR3 length: 15 residues.

The rearrangement joins TRBV5-1 to TRBJ2-7, with D hard to call. Germline V lookup: CDR1 SGHRS, CDR2 YFSETQ. CDR3 size: 14 residues. Between the trimmed V and J ends, which lost 9 bases and 3 bases, there was a span of 19 bases. This chain's CDR3 is CATPVAKDGYEQYF. The DNA of the CDR3 is TGCGCCACCCCCGTAGCTAAAGATGGCTACGAGCAGTACTTC. The full variable domain, with the rest looked up from reference TRBV5-1 and TRBJ2-7, is KAGVTQTPRYLIKTRGQQVTLSCSPISGHRSVSWYQQTPGQGLQFLFEYFSETQRNKGNFPGRFSGRQFSNSRSEMNVSTLELGDSALYLCATPVAKDGYEQYFGPGTRLTVT.

The V and J genes are TRBV5-3 and TRBJ2-7, with D hard to call. TRBV5-3 qualifies as an ORF whose function is uncertain. The V end was cut by 10 bases, the J end by 0 bases, with 14 bases between. The CDR3 has 13 amino acids. The CDR3 here is CAVQREDSYEQYF. The CDR3 DNA is TGTGCCGTGCAGAGAGAGGACTCCTACGAGCAGTACTTC.

This chain connects TRBV27 to TRBJ2-4; 7 nucleotides match TRBD1. J was trimmed by 7 bases and V by 2 bases; bases with no gene match: 2. The germline gives CDR1 MNHEY, CDR2 SMNVEV (reference sequence). This CDR3 is 13 amino acids long. CDR3 nucleotide sequence: TGTGCCAGCAGTTTACTACAGGGGAACATTCAGTACTTC. It encodes CASSLLQGNIQYF.

The rearrangement links TRBV6-5 to TRBJ2-5; D unresolved. The CDR3 covers 13 residues. Trimming removed 2 bases from V and 7 bases from J, with 11 bases in between. The germline V gene has CDR1 MNHEY and CDR2 SVGAGI. The DNA of the CDR3 is TGTGCCAGCAGTTACACCGAACTTGGGACCCAGTACTTC. Translating gives CASSYTELGTQYF.

As regards this clone: An end of the junction does not agree with germline; a read error may underlie this. The V gene is TRBV27, the J gene TRBJ2-7, with a possible D match to TRBD1 (6 bases). This CDR3 has 16 amino acids. In germline, CDR1 is MNHEY, CDR2 SMNVEV (reference sequence). The chain's CDR3 is CARSLYQGSRTYEQYF. For the CDR3, the DNA is TGTGCCAGAAGTTTATATCAGGGGAGTAGGACCTACGAGCAGTACTTC.

V is TRBV5-4 and J is TRBJ1-3; no reliable D call. The CDR3 extends over 15 amino acids. Germline lookup yields CDR1 SGHNT and CDR2 YYREEE (reference sequence). V was cut by 2 bases and J by 0 bases, with 9 bases left in between. CDR3 residues: CASSLDRYSGNTIYF. CDR3 nucleotide sequence: TGTGCCAGCAGCTTAGACCGGTACTCTGGAAACACCATATATTTT.